This T cell receptor beta chain was sequenced during a study of blood T cell repertoires in COVID-19. Study-wide background: Whether acute or convalescent, the COVID-19 samples came from the United States, Italy and Spain. T cells, B-cell-depleted T cells, or PBMCs provided the cDNA or gDNA that served as material.

Trimming took 2 bases from V and 3 from J; bases not matched to a gene: 8. CDR3 length equals 17 residues. From germline, CDR1 is KGHSH and CDR2 LQKENI. Original data processing: Reference gene primer amplification gave estimated nucleated cell counts. Clones were sequenced by immunoSEQ multiplex PCR, and TCRdb holds only the in-frame ones, with some missing. The V and J calls and the clone size are those of that table, but D and trimming were determined from the DNA. The sample shows about 110,000 clones, 75% to 90% of them seen only once. This sequence originates from a woman between 45 and 65 years old with acute or convalescent COVID-19. The sequencing input was peripheral blood. The V gene is TRBV18, the J gene TRBJ1-1; 11 bases map to TRBD1. The CDR3 nucleotides are TGTGCCAGCTCACCAAGGGGACAGGGGGGTCCAGACACTGAAGCTTTCTTT. This translates into CASSPRGQGGPDTEAFF.